The rows below give T cell receptor beta chains drawn from one sample of a study of T-cell reconstitution after alpha-beta-depleted transplantation in children. One entry per CDR3 protein results from TCRdb running MiXCR on the PCR reads. The sample lists over 70,000 distinct CDR3 sequences; more than 7% were seen once. The sample was PBMCs from the stem cell graft donor, taken from the stem cell graft. All receptors come from a human donor who donated a stem cell graft to a child with congenital amegakaryocytic thrombocytopenia. The CDR3 runs from the conserved cysteine through the conserved F or W.

>TRBJ1-1|TRBV7-2
CASSLDRASAFF
>TRBJ2-1|TRBV9
CASSVQGDRGNEQFF
>TRBJ2-1|TRBV4-1
CASSRLRGIEQFF
>TRBJ1-2|TRBV20-1
CSARGQGVSDYGYTF
>TRBJ1-1|TRBV20-1
CSAGRRQFNTEAFF
>TRBJ2-2|TRBV2
CASSESSQLYGELFF
>TRBJ2-6|TRBV6-5
CASSYGGVSGANVLTF
>TRBJ2-1|TRBV20-1
CSAHLANTYNEQFF
>TRBJ2-7|TRBV27
CASSFSAASYEQYF
>TRBJ1-1|TRBV7-9
CASSSLNLNTEAFF
>TRBJ1-3|TRBV4-1
CASSQVVDYTIYF
>TRBJ2-1|TRBV3-1
CASSLRGDNEQFF
>TRBJ2-5|TRBV4-1
CASSQELAGGQETQYF
>TRBJ1-1|TRBV5-1
CASSSQGLHTEAFF
>TRBJ1-1|TRBV29-1
CSSSPRGNTEAFF
>TRBJ1-2|TRBV7-2
CASSADRVGGYTF
>TRBJ2-3|TRBV11-1
CASSPRREVGDTQYF
>TRBJ2-6|TRBV12-3/TRBV12-4
CATTFSSGANVLTF
>TRBJ1-1|TRBV10-3
CAMKGQTGTEAFF
>TRBJ2-1|TRBV24-1
CATSDWDEQFF
>TRBJ1-2|TRBV20-1
CSAPPGGYGYTF
>TRBJ2-1|TRBV30
CAWTSGTSGKNEQFF
>TRBJ2-1|TRBV4-1
CASSEDGLRGGYNEQFF
>TRBJ2-5|TRBV10-3
CAISDGGVETQYF